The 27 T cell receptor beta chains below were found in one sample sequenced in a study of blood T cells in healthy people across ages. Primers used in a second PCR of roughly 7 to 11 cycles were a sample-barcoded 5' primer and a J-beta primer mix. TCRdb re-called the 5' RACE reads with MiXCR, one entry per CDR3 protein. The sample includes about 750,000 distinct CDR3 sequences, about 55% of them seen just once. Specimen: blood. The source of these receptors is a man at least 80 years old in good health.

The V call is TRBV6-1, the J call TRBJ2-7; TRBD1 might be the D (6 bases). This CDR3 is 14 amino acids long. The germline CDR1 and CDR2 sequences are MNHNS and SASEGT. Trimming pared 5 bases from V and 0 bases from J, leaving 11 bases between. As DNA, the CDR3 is TGTGCCAGCAGTACTACAGGGAGCTCCTACGAGCAGTACTTC. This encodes CASSTTGSSYEQYF.

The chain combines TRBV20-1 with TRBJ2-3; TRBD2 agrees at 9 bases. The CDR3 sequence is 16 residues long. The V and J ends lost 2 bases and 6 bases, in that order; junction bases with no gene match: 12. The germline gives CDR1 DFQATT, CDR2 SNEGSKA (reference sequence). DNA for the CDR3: TGCAGTGCTAGAAGGGCTTGGCGGGAGGGCTCGGATACGCAGTATTTT. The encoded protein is CSARRAWREGSDTQYF.

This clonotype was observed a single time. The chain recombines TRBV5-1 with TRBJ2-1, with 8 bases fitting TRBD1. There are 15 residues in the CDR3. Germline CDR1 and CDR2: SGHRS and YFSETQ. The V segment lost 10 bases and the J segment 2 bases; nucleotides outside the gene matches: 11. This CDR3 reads CACKGGTGPYNEQFF. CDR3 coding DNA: TGCGCCTGCAAGGGTGGGACAGGCCCCTACAATGAGCAGTTCTTC. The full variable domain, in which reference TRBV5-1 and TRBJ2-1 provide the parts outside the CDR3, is KAGVTQTPRYLIKTRGQQVTLSCSPISGHRSVSWYQQTPGQGLQFLFEYFSETQRNKGNFPGRFSGRQFSNSRSEMNVSTLELGDSALYLCACKGGTGPYNEQFFGPGTRLTVL.

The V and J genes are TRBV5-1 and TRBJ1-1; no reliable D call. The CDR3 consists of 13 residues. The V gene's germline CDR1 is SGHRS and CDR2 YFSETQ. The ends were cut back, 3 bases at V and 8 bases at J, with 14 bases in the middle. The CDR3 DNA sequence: TGCGCCAGCAGCTCCAGCGGGGAGGGAGAAGCTTTCTTT. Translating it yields CASSSSGEGEAFF.

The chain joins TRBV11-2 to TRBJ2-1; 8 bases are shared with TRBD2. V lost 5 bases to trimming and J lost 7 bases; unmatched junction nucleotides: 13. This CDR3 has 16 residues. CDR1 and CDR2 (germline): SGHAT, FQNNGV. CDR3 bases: TGTGCCAGCAGCCAGCCCCCAGCGGGAGTTAGTAATGAGCAGTTCTTC. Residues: CASSQPPAGVSNEQFF.

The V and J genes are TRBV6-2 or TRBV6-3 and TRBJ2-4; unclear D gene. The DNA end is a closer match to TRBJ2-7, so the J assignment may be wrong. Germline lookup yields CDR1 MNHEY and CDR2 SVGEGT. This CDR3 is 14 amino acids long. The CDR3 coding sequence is TGTGCCAGCGGAAAACCGACTGGGAACTACGAGCAGTACTTC. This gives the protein CASGKPTGNYEQYF.

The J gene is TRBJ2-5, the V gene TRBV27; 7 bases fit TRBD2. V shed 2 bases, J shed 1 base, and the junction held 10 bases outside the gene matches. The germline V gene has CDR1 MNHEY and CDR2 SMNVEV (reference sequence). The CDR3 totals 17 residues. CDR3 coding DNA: TGTGCCAGCAGTTTAGTGGCAGGGAGGGGTCTCCAAGAGACCCAGTACTTC. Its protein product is CASSLVAGRGLQETQYF.

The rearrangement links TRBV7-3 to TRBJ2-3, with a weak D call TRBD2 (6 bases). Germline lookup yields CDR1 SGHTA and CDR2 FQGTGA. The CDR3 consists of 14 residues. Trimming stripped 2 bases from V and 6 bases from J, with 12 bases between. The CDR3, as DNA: TGTGCCAGCAGCTTAGGGGCGGGGCAGGATACGCAGTATTTT. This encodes CASSLGAGQDTQYF.

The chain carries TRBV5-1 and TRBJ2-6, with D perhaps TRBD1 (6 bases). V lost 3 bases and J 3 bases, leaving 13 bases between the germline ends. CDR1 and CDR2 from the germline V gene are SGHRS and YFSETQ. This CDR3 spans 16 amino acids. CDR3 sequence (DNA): TGCGCCAGCAGCTCACTACAGGGCATTGGGGCCAACGTCCTGACTTTC. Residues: CASSSLQGIGANVLTF.

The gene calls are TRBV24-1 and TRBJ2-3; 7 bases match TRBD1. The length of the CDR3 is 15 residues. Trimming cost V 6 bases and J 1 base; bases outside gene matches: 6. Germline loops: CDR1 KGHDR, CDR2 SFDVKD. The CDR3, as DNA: TGTGCCACCAGTTCCCGGACAGGAGGCACAGATACGCAGTATTTT. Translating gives CATSSRTGGTDTQYF.

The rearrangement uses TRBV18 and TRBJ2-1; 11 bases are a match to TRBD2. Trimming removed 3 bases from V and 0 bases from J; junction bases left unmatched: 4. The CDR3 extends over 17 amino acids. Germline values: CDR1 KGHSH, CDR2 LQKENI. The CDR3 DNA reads TGTGCCAGCTCACCCCTGACTAGCGGGATCTCCTACAATGAGCAGTTCTTC. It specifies CASSPLTSGISYNEQFF.

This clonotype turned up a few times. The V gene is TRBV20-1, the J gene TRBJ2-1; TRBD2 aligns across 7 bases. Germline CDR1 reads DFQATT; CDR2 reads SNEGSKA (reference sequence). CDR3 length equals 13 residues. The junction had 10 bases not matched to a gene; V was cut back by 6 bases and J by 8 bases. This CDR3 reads CSAKLAGRDEQFF. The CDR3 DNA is TGCAGTGCGAAGCTGGCGGGGAGGGATGAGCAGTTCTTC.

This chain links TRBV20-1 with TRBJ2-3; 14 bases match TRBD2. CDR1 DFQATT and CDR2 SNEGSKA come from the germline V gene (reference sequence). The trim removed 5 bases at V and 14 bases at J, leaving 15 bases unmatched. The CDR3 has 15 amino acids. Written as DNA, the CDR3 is TGCAGTGCTGCCGGGACTAGCGGGAGTCAACGATACGCGTATTTT. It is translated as CSAAGTSGSQRYAYF.

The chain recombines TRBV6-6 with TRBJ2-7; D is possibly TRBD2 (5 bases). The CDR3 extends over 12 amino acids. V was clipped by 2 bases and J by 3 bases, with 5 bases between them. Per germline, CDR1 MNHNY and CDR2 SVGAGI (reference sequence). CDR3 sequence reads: CASSYEGYEQYF. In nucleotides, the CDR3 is TGTGCCAGCAGTTACGAGGGCTACGAGCAGTACTTC.

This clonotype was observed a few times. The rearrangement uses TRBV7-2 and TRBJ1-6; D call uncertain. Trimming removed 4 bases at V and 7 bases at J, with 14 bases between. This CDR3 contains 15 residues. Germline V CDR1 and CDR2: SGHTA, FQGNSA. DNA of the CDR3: TGTGCCAGCAGCTCAGCCCTAGGCGCAAATTCACCCCTCCACTTT. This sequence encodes CASSSALGANSPLHF.

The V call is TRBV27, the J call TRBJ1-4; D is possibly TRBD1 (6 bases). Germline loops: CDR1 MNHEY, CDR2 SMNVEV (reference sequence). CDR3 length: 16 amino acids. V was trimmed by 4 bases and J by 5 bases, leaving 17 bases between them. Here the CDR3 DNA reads TGTGCCAGCAGTTCAGCCCCGACAGGATACAATGAAAAACTGTTTTTT. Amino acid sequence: CASSSAPTGYNEKLFF.

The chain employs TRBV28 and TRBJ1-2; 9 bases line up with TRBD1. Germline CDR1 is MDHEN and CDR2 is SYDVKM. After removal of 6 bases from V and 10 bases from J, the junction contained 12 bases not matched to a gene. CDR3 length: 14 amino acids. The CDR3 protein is CASRPPGQGVVYTF. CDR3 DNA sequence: TGTGCCAGCAGGCCTCCGGGACAGGGTGTTGTCTACACCTTC.

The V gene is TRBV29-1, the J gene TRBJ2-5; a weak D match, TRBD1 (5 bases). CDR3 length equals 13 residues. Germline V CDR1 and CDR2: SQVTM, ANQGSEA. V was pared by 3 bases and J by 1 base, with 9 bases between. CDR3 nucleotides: TGCAGCGTTGAGTCAGGGCTCCAAGAGACCCAGTACTTC. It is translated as CSVESGLQETQYF.

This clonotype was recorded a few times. The CDR3 DNA reads TGTGCCATCAGTGAGTCGTCAGTAGCCAAAAACATTCAGTACTTC. Translation gives CAISESSVAKNIQYF. The chain carries TRBV10-3 and TRBJ2-4, with D hard to call. Trimming stripped 0 bases from V and 0 bases from J, with 6 bases between. Germline V gives CDR1 ENHRY, CDR2 SYGVKD. The CDR3 length is 15 residues.

As DNA, the CDR3 is TGTGCCATCAGTGAAACTAGCGGGAGGATCGATGAGCAGTTCTTC. Protein sequence: CAISETSGRIDEQFF. The V and J genes are TRBV10-3 and TRBJ2-1; TRBD2 matches 12 bases. Trimming at V came to 3 bases and at J to 8 bases, leaving 5 bases not matched to a gene. Germline CDR1 and CDR2: ENHRY and SYGVKD. The CDR3 sequence is 15 residues long.

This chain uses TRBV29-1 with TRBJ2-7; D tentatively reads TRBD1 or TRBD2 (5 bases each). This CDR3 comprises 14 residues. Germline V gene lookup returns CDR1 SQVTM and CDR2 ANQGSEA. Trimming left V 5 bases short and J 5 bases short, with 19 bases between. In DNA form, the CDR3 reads TGCAGCGTTACCGGGACCCCCAGGTCCCACGAGCAGTACTTC. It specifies CSVTGTPRSHEQYF.

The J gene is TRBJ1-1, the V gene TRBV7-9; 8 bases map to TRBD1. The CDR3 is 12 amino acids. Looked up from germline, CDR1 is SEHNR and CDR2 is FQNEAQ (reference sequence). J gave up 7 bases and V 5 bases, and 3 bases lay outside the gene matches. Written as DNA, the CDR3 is TGTGCCAGCAGCGTAGGACAGGGTGAAGCTTTCTTT. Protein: CASSVGQGEAFF.

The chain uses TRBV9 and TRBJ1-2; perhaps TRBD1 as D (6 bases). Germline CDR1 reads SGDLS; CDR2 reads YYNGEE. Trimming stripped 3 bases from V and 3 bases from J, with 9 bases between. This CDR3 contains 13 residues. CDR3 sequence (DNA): TGTGCCAGCAGCGAGGGACACTACTATGGCTACACCTTC. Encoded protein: CASSEGHYYGYTF.

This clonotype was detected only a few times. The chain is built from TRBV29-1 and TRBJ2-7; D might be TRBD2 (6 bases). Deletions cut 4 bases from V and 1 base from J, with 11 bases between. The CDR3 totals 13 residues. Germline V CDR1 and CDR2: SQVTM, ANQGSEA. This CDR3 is CSVAGSGSYEQYF. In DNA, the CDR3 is TGCAGCGTTGCCGGGAGTGGTTCCTACGAGCAGTACTTC.

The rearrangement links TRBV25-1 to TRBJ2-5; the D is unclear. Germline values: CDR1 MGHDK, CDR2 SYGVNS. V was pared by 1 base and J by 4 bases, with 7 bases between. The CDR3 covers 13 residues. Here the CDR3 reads CASSEFGRETQYF. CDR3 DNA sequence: TGTGCCAGCAGTGAATTTGGGCGAGAGACCCAGTACTTC. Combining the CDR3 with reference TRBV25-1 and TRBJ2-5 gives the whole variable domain EADIYQTPRYLVIGTGKKITLECSQTMGHDKMYWYQQDPGMELHLIHYSYGVNSTEKGDLSSESTVSRIRTEHFPLTLESARPSHTSQYLCASSEFGRETQYFGPGTRLLVL.

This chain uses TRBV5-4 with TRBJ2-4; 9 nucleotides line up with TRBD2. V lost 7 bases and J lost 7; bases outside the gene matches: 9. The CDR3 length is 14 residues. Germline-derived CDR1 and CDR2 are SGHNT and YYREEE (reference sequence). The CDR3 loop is CASWASGKGNIQYF. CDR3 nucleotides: TGTGCCAGCTGGGCTAGCGGGAAGGGGAACATTCAGTACTTC. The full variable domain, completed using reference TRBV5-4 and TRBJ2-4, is ETGVTQSPTHLIKTRGQQVTLRCSSQSGHNTVSWYQQALGQGPQFIFQYYREEENGRGNFPPRFSGLQFPNYSSELNVNALELDDSALYLCASWASGKGNIQYFGAGTRLSVL.

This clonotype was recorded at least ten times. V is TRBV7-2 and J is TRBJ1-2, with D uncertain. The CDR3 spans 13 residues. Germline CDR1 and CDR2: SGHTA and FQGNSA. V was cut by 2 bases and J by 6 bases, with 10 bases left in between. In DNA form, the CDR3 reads TGTGCCAGCAGCTTATATCGGGCGGATGGCTACACCTTC. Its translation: CASSLYRADGYTF. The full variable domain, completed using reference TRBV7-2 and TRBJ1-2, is GAGVSQSPSNKVTEKGKDVELRCDPISGHTALYWYRQSLGQGLEFLIYFQGNSAPDKSGLPSDRFSAERTGGSVSTLTIQRTQQEDSAVYLCASSLYRADGYTFGSGTRLTVV.